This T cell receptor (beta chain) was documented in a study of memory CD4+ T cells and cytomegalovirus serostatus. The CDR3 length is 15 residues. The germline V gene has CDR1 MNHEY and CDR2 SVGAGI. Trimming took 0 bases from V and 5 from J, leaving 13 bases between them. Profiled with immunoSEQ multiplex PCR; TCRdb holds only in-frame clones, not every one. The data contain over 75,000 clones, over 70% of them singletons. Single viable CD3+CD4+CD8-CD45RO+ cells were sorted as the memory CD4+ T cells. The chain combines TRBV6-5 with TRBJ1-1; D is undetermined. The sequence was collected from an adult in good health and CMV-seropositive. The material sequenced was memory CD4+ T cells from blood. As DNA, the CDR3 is TGTGCCAGCAGTTACTCGATTGTAGGATTGACTGAAGCTTTCTTT. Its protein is CASSYSIVGLTEAFF.